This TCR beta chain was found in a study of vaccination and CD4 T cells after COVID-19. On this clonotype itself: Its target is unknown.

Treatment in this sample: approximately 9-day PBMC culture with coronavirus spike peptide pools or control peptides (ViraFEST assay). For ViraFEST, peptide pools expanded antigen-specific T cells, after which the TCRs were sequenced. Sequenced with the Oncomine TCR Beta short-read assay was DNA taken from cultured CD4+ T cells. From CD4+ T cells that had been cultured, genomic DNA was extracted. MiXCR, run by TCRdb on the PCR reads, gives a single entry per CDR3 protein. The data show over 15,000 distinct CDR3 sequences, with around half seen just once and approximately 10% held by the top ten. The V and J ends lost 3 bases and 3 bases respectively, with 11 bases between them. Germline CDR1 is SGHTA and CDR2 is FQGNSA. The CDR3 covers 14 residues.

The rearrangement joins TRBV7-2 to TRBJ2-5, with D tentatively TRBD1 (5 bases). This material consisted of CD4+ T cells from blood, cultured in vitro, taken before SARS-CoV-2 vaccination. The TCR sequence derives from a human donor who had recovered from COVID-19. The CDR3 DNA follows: TGTGCCAGCAGCTTCCGCTCAGGGAAAGAGACCCAGTACTTC. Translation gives CASSFRSGKETQYF.